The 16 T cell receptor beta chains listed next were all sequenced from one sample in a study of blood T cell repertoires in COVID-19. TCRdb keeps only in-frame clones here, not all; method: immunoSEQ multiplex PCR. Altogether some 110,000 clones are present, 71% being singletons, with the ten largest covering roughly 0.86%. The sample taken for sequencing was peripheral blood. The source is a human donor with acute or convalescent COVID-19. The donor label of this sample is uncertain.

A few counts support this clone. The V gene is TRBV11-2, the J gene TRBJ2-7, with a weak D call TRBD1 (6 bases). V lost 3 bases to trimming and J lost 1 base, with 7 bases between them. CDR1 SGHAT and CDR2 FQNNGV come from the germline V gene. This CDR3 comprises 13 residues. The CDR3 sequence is CASSFGQSYEQYF. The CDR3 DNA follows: TGTGCCAGCAGCTTTGGACAGTCCTACGAGCAGTACTTC.

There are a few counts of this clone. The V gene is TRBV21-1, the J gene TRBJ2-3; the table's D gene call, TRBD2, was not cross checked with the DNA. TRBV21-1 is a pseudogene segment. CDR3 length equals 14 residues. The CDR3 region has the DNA TGTGCCAGCAGCAAAGACTATTATGTAGATACGCAGTATTTT. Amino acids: CASSKDYYVDTQYF.

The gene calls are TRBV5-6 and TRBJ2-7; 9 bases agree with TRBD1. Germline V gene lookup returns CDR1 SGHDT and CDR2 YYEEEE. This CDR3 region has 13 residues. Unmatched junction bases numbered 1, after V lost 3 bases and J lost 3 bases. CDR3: CASSWGQGYEQYF. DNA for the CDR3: TGTGCCAGCAGCTGGGGACAGGGCTACGAGCAGTACTTC.

The CDR3 sequence is CASSLEYRVGYTF. For the CDR3, the DNA is TGTGCCAGCAGCTTGGAGTACAGGGTAGGCTACACCTTC. The chain couples TRBV5-6 to TRBJ1-2, with D tentatively TRBD1 (6 bases). CDR3 length: 13 amino acids. Germline CDR1 SGHDT, CDR2 YYEEEE. With 0 bases removed from V and 8 bases from J, the gap between germline ends came to 11 bases.

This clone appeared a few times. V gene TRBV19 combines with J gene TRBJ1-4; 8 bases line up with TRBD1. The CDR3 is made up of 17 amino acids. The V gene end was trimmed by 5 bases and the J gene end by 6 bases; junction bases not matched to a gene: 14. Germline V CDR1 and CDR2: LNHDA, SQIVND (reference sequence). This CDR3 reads CASSPYRGLPTDEKLFF. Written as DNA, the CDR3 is TGTGCCAGTAGTCCCTACAGGGGGTTACCGACGGATGAAAAACTGTTTTTT.

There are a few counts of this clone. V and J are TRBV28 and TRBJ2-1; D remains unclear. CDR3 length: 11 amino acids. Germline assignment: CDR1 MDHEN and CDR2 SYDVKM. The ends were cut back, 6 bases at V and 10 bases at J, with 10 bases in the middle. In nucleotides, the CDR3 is TGTGCCAGCAGCCCAGGCCTCGAGCAGTTCTTC. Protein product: CASSPGLEQFF.

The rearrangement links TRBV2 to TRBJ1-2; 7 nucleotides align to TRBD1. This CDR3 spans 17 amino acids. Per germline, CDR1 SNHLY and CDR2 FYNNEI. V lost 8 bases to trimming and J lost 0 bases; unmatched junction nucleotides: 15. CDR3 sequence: CASEGQKLTSTNYGYTF. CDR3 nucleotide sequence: TGTGCCAGCGAGGGACAGAAACTGACAAGTACTAACTATGGCTACACCTTC.

This chain's CDR3 is CASSLPGTRPDTQYF. CDR3 coding DNA: TGTGCCAGCAGCTTGCCCGGGACTAGGCCGGATACGCAGTATTTT. The chain has TRBV5-6 and TRBJ2-3; TRBD2 matches at 8 bases. Germline V gene data show CDR1 as SGHDT and CDR2 as YYEEEE. This CDR3 comprises 15 residues. Unmatched junction bases numbered 7, after V lost 1 base and J lost 6 bases. Filled out from reference TRBV5-6 and TRBJ2-3, the complete variable domain reads DAGVTQSPTHLIKTRGQQVTLRCSPKSGHDTVSWYQQALGQGPQFIFQYYEEEERQRGNFPDRFSGHQFPNYSSELNVNALLLGDSALYLCASSLPGTRPDTQYFGPGTRLTVL.

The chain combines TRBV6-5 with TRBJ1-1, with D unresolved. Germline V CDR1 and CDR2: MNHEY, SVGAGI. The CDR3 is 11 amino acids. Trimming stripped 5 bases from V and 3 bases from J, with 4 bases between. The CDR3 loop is CASSSDTEAFF. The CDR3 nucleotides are TGTGCCAGCAGTAGCGACACTGAAGCTTTCTTT.

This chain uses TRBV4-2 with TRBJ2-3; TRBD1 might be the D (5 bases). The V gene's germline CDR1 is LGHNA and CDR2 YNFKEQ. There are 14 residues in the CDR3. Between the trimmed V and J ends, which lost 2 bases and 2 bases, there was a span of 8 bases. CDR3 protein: CASSQRGTTDTQYF. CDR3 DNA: TGTGCCAGCAGCCAAAGGGGCACCACAGATACGCAGTATTTT.

CDR3 sequence reads: CASSPSRRRGPQETQYF. The CDR3 bases are TGTGCCAGCAGCCCGAGCCGGCGGCGGGGGCCTCAAGAGACCCAGTACTTC. J is TRBJ2-5 and V is TRBV7-8; TRBD2 might be the D (7 bases). This CDR3 contains 17 residues. V lost 5 bases, J lost 2 bases, and 21 bases lay in between. The V gene's germline CDR1 is SGHVS and CDR2 FQNEAQ.

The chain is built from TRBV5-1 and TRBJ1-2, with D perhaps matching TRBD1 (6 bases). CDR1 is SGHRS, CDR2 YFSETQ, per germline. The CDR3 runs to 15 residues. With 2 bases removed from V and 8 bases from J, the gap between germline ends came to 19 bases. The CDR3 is CASSLNRDIKDGYTF. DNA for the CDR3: TGCGCCAGCAGCTTAAATCGGGACATAAAGGACGGCTACACCTTC.

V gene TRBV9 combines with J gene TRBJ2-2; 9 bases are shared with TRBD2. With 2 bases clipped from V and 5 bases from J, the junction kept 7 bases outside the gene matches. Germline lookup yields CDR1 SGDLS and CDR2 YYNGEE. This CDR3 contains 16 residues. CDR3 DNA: TGTGCCAGCAGCGTCGCCGGGACTAGCATAACCGGGGAGCTGTTTTTT. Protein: CASSVAGTSITGELFF.

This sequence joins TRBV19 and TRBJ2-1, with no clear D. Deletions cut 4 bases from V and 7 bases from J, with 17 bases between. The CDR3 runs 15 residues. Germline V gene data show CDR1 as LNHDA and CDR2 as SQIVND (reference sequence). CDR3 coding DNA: TGTGCCAGTAGTAGAAATGACCGACAAAGGAATGAGCAGTTCTTC. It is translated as CASSRNDRQRNEQFF.

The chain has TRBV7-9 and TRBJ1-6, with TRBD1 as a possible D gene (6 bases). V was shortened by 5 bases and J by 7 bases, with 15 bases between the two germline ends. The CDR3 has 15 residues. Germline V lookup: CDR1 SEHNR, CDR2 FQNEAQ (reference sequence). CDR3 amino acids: CASSPGGQRNSPLHF. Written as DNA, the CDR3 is TGTGCCAGCAGCCCAGGCGGACAGAGAAATTCACCCCTCCACTTT.

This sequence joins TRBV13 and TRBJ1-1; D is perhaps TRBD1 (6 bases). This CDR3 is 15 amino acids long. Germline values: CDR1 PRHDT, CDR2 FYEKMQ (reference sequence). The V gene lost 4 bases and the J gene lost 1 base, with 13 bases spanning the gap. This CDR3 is CASSYSGARNTEAFF. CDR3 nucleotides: TGTGCCAGCAGCTACTCAGGGGCGCGGAACACTGAAGCTTTCTTT.